The rows below give T cell receptor beta chains drawn from one sample of a study of spatial heterogeneity in lung cancer. TCRdb reprocessed the 5' RACE reads via MiXCR and lists one record per CDR3 protein. The sample lists 2,500 to 3,500 distinct CDR3 sequences, approximately 3% occurring once. The sample was normal lung tissue next to the tumor, taken at surgery. These receptors originate from a male donor with early-stage non-small cell lung cancer. The CDR3 runs from the conserved cysteine through the conserved F or W. The D gene is left open where the match is weak. Expanded clones are given a class, and other clones once, few, many or no size at all.

V gene	D gene	clone size	J gene	CDR3 DNA	CDR3 protein
TRBV15	-	many	TRBJ2-7	TGTGCCACCAGCAGAGATTATGACACGAGGGTCGAGCAGTACTTC	CATSRDYDTRVEQYF
TRBV27	TRBD1	medium-sized	TRBJ2-7	TGTGCCAGCAGCCTACAGGGGGCGAACTACGAGCAGTACTTC	CASSLQGANYEQYF
TRBV6-5	-	medium-sized	TRBJ1-3	TGTGCCAGCAGTTACCGGCTAAGGGGGGCTGGAAACACCATATATTTT	CASSYRLRGAGNTIYF
TRBV9	-	medium-sized	TRBJ2-2	TGTGCCAGCAGCGTAGCCGGCGGGGAGCTGTTTTTT	CASSVAGGELFF
TRBV7-2	-	hyperexpanded	TRBJ2-3	TGTGCCAGCAGCTTAGAAGAACCAGATACGCAGTATTTT	CASSLEEPDTQYF
TRBV29-1	-	medium-sized	TRBJ1-2	TGCAGCGTTGAGGACAGTAACTATGGCTACACCTTC	CSVEDSNYGYTF
TRBV2	-	many	TRBJ2-2	TGTGCCAGCAGTGAAGGCAGGTCAACCGGGGAGCTGTTTTTT	CASSEGRSTGELFF
TRBV7-9	-	many	TRBJ1-2	TGTGCCAGCAGTCGCTCTGGGGGGCCCTATGGCTACACCTTC	CASSRSGGPYGYTF
TRBV20-1	TRBD2	-	TRBJ2-1	TGCAGTGCTTATAGAAGCGGGAGCGGCAATGAGCAGTTCTTC	CSAYRSGSGNEQFF
TRBV7-2	-	many	TRBJ2-1	TGTGCCAGCAGCTTTACGTGGGACGGTGAGCAGTTCTTC	CASSFTWDGEQFF
TRBV20-1	TRBD2	many	TRBJ2-3	TGCAGTGCTAGGCGGTCGACTAGCGGGGGAGCTCCAGATACGCAGTATTTT	CSARRSTSGGAPDTQYF
TRBV3-1	TRBD1	medium-sized	TRBJ1-1	TGTGCCAGCAGCTTACGACAGGGCGTCACTGAAGCTTTCTTT	CASSLRQGVTEAFF
TRBV9	-	medium-sized	TRBJ1-6	TGTGCCAGCAGCGTAGGATCAGACGTGCATAATTCACCCCTCCACTTT	CASSVGSDVHNSPLHF
TRBV5-1	TRBD2	medium-sized	TRBJ2-1	TGCGCCAGCAGCTTGGAGGGAGGGTCCTACAATGAGCAGTTCTTC	CASSLEGGSYNEQFF
TRBV4-1	TRBD2	many	TRBJ2-5	TGCGCCAGCAGCCATTGGGCTAGCGGGAGTGTAGCAGAGACCCAGTACTTC	CASSHWASGSVAETQYF
TRBV9	-	medium-sized	TRBJ2-7	TGTGCCAGCAGCGTAGGGGTAGGGGAGAATTACGAGCAGTACTTC	CASSVGVGENYEQYF
TRBV7-9	TRBD2	medium-sized	TRBJ2-1	TGTGCCAGCAGCCGTCCGTTGGCTAGCGGAGACAATGAGCAGTTCTTC	CASSRPLASGDNEQFF
TRBV7-2	-	many	TRBJ2-7	TGTGCCAGCAGCTTAAGTTGGGGAGAGCAGTACTTC	CASSLSWGEQYF
TRBV6-2/TRBV6-3	-	medium-sized	TRBJ1-1	TGTGCCAGCAGTTACAGGGACAACACTGAAGCTTTCTTT	CASSYRDNTEAFF
TRBV20-1	-	medium-sized	TRBJ2-3	TGCAGTGCTAGAGCCCCGGGACCCGGGAAAGATACGCAGTATTTT	CSARAPGPGKDTQYF
TRBV27	TRBD2	few	TRBJ2-7	TGTGCCACGCAAGTTAGCGGGAGAATAATGGGCGAGCAGTACTTC	CATQVSGRIMGEQYF
TRBV12-3/TRBV12-4	-	many	TRBJ2-1	TGTGCCAGCGCAGCTTACTACAATGAGCAGTTCTTC	CASAAYYNEQFF
TRBV18	-	medium-sized	TRBJ2-7	TGTGCCAGCTCACCAAACAGGGACGAGCAGTACTTC	CASSPNRDEQYF
TRBV15	-	medium-sized	TRBJ2-1	TGTGCCACCAGCAGAGCGGGGAGCTACAATGAGCAGTTCTTC	CATSRAGSYNEQFF
TRBV7-2	TRBD2	-	TRBJ2-3	TGTGCCAGCAGCTCAGGGGCGGGAGGGACAGATACGCAGTATTTT	CASSSGAGGTDTQYF
TRBV28	-	many	TRBJ1-2	TGTGCCAGCACCCCAGCAGCTTACTATGGCTACACCTTC	CASTPAAYYGYTF
TRBV29-1	TRBD1	-	TRBJ2-3	TGCAGCGTTACCGGGACAGGGGGTTTCACAGATACGCAGTATTTT	CSVTGTGGFTDTQYF
TRBV24-1	-	hyperexpanded	TRBJ2-2	TGTGCCGCCCATAGCGGGAACACCGGGGAGCTGTTTTTT	CAAHSGNTGELFF
TRBV7-2	-	medium-sized	TRBJ2-3	TGTGCCAGCAGCCCCGATTCCTTGGGCACAGATACGCAGTATTTT	CASSPDSLGTDTQYF
TRBV11-2	-	many	TRBJ2-2	TGTGCCAGCAGCATTCGGACAGTTGGCTCCGGGGAGCTGTTTTTT	CASSIRTVGSGELFF
TRBV28	TRBD2	-	TRBJ2-1	TGTGCCAGCAGTTTATCGGGAGGGTACCTCTACAATGAGCAGTTCTTC	CASSLSGGYLYNEQFF
TRBV2	-	many	TRBJ1-5	TGTGCCAGCAGTGAACAGGGGACGGTTCAGCCCCAGCATTTT	CASSEQGTVQPQHF
TRBV5-1	TRBD2	medium-sized	TRBJ2-3	TGCGCCAGCAGCTTGGGGCTAGCGGGGAGAATAGGGTCAGATACGCAGTATTTT	CASSLGLAGRIGSDTQYF
TRBV7-2	-	medium-sized	TRBJ1-5	TGTGCCAGCAGCTTAAAGGGGGATCAGCCCCAGCATTTT	CASSLKGDQPQHF
TRBV7-3	-	many	TRBJ2-5	TGTGCCATCAGCCCAGGACAGCAAGAGACCCAGTACTTC	CAISPGQQETQYF
TRBV29-1	-	-	TRBJ2-3	TGCAGCGTTGATACAGGGTCATCAGATACGCAGTATTTT	CSVDTGSSDTQYF
TRBV6-5	-	medium-sized	TRBJ2-3	TGTGCCAGCAGTTACCCAGAACGAGATACGCAGTATTTT	CASSYPERDTQYF
TRBV11-2	TRBD1	medium-sized	TRBJ2-3	TGTGCCAGCACCCCGCCGTTCGGGACAGGGGACACAGATACGCAGTATTTT	CASTPPFGTGDTDTQYF
TRBV19	TRBD1	many	TRBJ2-7	TGTGCCAGTAGTACCAACAGGGGCGAGCAGTACTTC	CASSTNRGEQYF
TRBV6-6	-	medium-sized	TRBJ1-4	TGTGCCAGCAGCTCCAGGGGAGGTGAAAAACTGTTTTTT	CASSSRGGEKLFF
TRBV7-6	TRBD1	-	TRBJ1-4	TGTGCCAGCAGCTTACACCCGGGACAGGGGGATGAAAAACTGTTTTTT	CASSLHPGQGDEKLFF
TRBV7-2	-	many	TRBJ2-2	TGTGCCAGCAGCCCCATTGGGGCGAACACCGGGGAGCTGTTTTTT	CASSPIGANTGELFF
TRBV27	TRBD2	few	TRBJ2-2	TGTGCCTCAAAAAGGGCTAGCGGAACCGGGGAGCTGTTTTTT	CASKRASGTGELFF
TRBV18	-	medium-sized	TRBJ2-4	TGTGCCAGCTCACCACCTAGCACCAAAAACATTCAGTACTTC	CASSPPSTKNIQYF
TRBV7-2	-	-	TRBJ2-3	TGTGCCAGCAGCTTAGATGTAGATACGCAGTATTTT	CASSLDVDTQYF
TRBV5-1	TRBD2	many	TRBJ2-4	TGCGCCAGCAGCTTGGTGCCTAGCGGGGGGCCCAACATTCAGTACTTC	CASSLVPSGGPNIQYF
TRBV28	-	medium-sized	TRBJ1-5	TGTGCCAGCAGAGGTCAGGGGAAAACGCCCCAGCATTTT	CASRGQGKTPQHF
TRBV6-1	-	medium-sized	TRBJ2-1	TGTGCCAGCAGTGATGTGGACTACACCTACAATGAGCAGTTCTTC	CASSDVDYTYNEQFF
TRBV13	-	medium-sized	TRBJ2-7	TGTGCCAGCAGCCGTTCGACAGGCCGGAGCTCCTACGAGCAGTACTTC	CASSRSTGRSSYEQYF